The T cell receptor beta chain described here comes from a study of blood T cell repertoires in COVID-19. The wider study: T cells, B-cell-depleted T cells, or PBMCs provided the cDNA or gDNA that served as material.

Authors' analysis steps: Reference gene primer amplification gave estimated nucleated cell counts. The method was immunoSEQ multiplex PCR; TCRdb's version includes in-frame clones alone and lacks a portion of them. V and J calls and clone size are given by that table; D and trimming were obtained from the DNA. The sample shows under 200,000 clones, roughly 85% of them seen only once. Participant reports of clinical history set cohort assignment. This clone was seen just once. The source of this sequence is a woman in her 50s who had recovered from COVID-19. The specimen was PBMCs or T cells enriched from blood (not recorded which).

This chain's CDR3 is CASSVGEASGRPNTGELFF. The CDR3 nucleotides read TGTGCCAGCAGCGTAGGGGAGGCTAGCGGGAGACCAAACACCGGGGAGCTGTTTTTT. This sequence joins TRBV9 and TRBJ2-2, with 10 bases lining up with TRBD2. Trimming cost V 0 bases and J 2 bases; bases outside gene matches: 10. The CDR3 covers 19 residues. Germline V CDR1 and CDR2: SGDLS, YYNGEE.